The TCR beta chain under discussion was sequenced for a study of cytomegalovirus exposure and HLA in healthy donors. Across the whole study: Earlier, 200 million or so T cells were analyzed, and some 120 million unique TCR beta sequences were found among them.

After removal of 1 base from V and 3 bases from J, the junction contained 6 bases not matched to a gene. The CDR3 has 16 amino acids. The germline CDR1 and CDR2 sequences are LNHNV and YYDKDF (reference sequence). 13 Jbeta primers and 60 Vbeta primers were used for the PCR. Measured with immunoSEQ multiplex PCR; TCRdb has only the in-frame clones, and not every one. Counted here are about 140,000 clones, around 80% occurring once; the ten biggest clones make up around 9.1%. The rearrangement joins TRBV15 to TRBJ2-7; TRBD2 matches at 10 bases. The sample was PBMCs. The sequence came from a woman aged 50 to 60 in good health and CMV-seropositive. The CDR3 sequence is CATSRGSGGTFYEQYF. The DNA of the CDR3 is TGTGCCACCAGCAGAGGTAGCGGGGGGACCTTCTACGAGCAGTACTTC.